The 15 T cell receptor beta chains listed next were all sequenced from one sample in a study of read filtering for tumor transcriptome and immune sequencing. The library was built from around 380 ng RNA with molecular barcoded adaptors for alpha/delta and beta/gamma chains. TCRdb re-derived calls from the reads in MiXCR, one entry per CDR3 protein. The sample has some 80,000 distinct CDR3 sequences, about 12% seen once. The sequenced material came from a population of CD138-negative cells sorted from bone marrow. These receptors originate from a donor at least 40 years old with multiple myeloma.

This clonotype was picked up many times. The V gene is TRBV11-3, the J gene TRBJ2-1; D may be TRBD2 (6 bases). The CDR3 loop spans 16 amino acids. Looked up from germline, CDR1 is SGHNT and CDR2 is YENEEA. V dropped 8 bases and J dropped 4 bases, with 21 bases sitting between them. This chain's CDR3 is CASGERVSRGYNEQFF. In nucleotides, the CDR3 is TGTGCCAGCGGAGAGCGGGTATCGAGGGGTTACAATGAGCAGTTCTTC.

This clonotype occurred many times. This sequence joins TRBV7-9 and TRBJ1-1; D unclear. Germline V gives CDR1 SEHNR, CDR2 FQNEAQ (reference sequence). The V and J ends lost 4 bases and 2 bases respectively, with 8 bases between them. The CDR3 has 13 amino acids. The CDR3 DNA follows: TGTGCCAGCAGCTCACAGATTAACACTGAAGCTTTCTTT. This codes for CASSSQINTEAFF.

This clonotype was seen repeatedly, ten times or more. This chain joins TRBV5-1 and TRBJ2-5; 7 bases are a match to TRBD1. This CDR3 comprises 15 residues. The trim removed 0 bases at V and 2 bases at J, leaving 4 bases unmatched. CDR1 is SGHRS and CDR2 is YFSETQ in the germline V gene. The DNA for the CDR3 is TGCGCCAGCAGCTTGGCCGTGGGACAGCAAGAGACCCAGTACTTC. Encoded protein: CASSLAVGQQETQYF.

This rearrangement joins TRBV5-5 to TRBJ2-5, with 12 bases that match TRBD2. This CDR3 region has 15 residues. V lost 0 bases, J lost 5 bases, and 2 bases stayed unmatched. Germline V lookup: CDR1 SGHKS, CDR2 YYEKEE (reference sequence). The CDR3 here is CASSLGLAGDETQYF. The CDR3 nucleotides read TGTGCCAGCAGCTTGGGACTAGCGGGAGACGAGACCCAGTACTTC.

J is TRBJ2-3 and V is TRBV6-2 or TRBV6-3; D gene unclear. Germline V gives CDR1 MNHEY, CDR2 SVGEGT. V lost 5 bases and J lost 8, with 11 bases in between. The CDR3 extends over 12 amino acids. The CDR3 reads CASSQTAGTQYF. CDR3 sequence (DNA): TGTGCCAGCAGTCAAACAGCCGGTACGCAGTATTTT.

This clonotype was picked up many times. The rearrangement links TRBV4-1 to TRBJ1-5; D unclear. Per germline, CDR1 MGHRA and CDR2 YSYEKL. The V gene lost 4 bases and the J gene lost 0 bases, with 16 bases spanning the gap. The CDR3 has 17 amino acids. The DNA of the CDR3 is TGCGCCAGCAGCCTGGGCCCAGGACGAGATAGCAATCAGCCCCAGCATTTT. Its protein product is CASSLGPGRDSNQPQHF.

With regard to this clonotype: Its ends do not fully match the called genes, so a read error is possible. The CDR3 bases are TGTGCCAGCAGCCGAGACGGACAGGCGAACGCTGAAGCTTTCTTT. Residues: CASSRDGQANAEAFF. The J gene is TRBJ1-1, the V gene TRBV5-4; 7 bases map to TRBD1. Per germline, CDR1 SGHNT and CDR2 YYREEE (reference sequence). The CDR3 sequence is 15 residues long. The variable domain in full, with the rest retrieved from reference TRBV5-4 and TRBJ1-1, is ETGVTQSPTHLIKTRGQQVTLRCSSQSGHNTVSWYQQALGQGPQFIFQYYREEENGRGNFPPRFSGLQFPNYSSELNVNALELDDSALYLCASSRDGQANAEAFFGQGTRLTVV.

This clonotype showed up many times. V is TRBV5-4 and J is TRBJ1-3, with D unresolved. The CDR3 extends over 17 amino acids. Germline assignment: CDR1 SGHNT and CDR2 YYREEE (reference sequence). Trimming removed 3 bases from V and 0 bases from J, with 16 bases in between. The DNA for the CDR3 is TGTGCCAGCAGCTATACCGGCGGTGGGAGCTCTGGAAACACCATATATTTT. This translates into CASSYTGGGSSGNTIYF.

Comment on this clonotype: This may stem from a read error, because a much larger clone lies one nucleotide away. This chain links TRBV7-7 with TRBJ2-5, with D unresolved. The CDR3 totals 14 residues. Germline V gene data show CDR1 as SSHAT and CDR2 as FNYEAQ (reference sequence). The CDR3 bases are TGTGCTAGCAGCTTAGGGCACGGCGGAGAGACCCAGTACTTC. Protein sequence: CASSLGHGGETQYF.

With regard to this clonotype: A much larger clone is a single base away; this may be a read error. CDR3 region: CASSSGQLPFGQFF. The CDR3 DNA follows: TGTGCCAGCAGCTCAGGACAGCTACCCTTTGGGCAGTTCTTC. This sequence joins TRBV11-2 and TRBJ2-1; D is perhaps TRBD1 (6 bases). CDR1 SGHAT and CDR2 FQNNGV come from the germline V gene. CDR3 length: 14 residues. V was clipped by 4 bases and J by 12 bases, with 19 bases between them.

This clonotype was recorded a few times. The V call is TRBV14, the J call TRBJ1-3; D not resolved. Trimming removed 5 bases at V and 2 bases at J, with 7 bases between. The CDR3 contains 13 residues. Germline-derived CDR1 and CDR2 are SGHDN and FVKESK. The CDR3 coding sequence is TGTGCCAGCAGCGAGCGGGCTGGAAACACCATATATTTT. Translating gives CASSERAGNTIYF.

This clonotype was counted many times. The chain carries TRBV24-1 and TRBJ2-2; unclear D gene. This CDR3 comprises 14 residues. Germline values: CDR1 KGHDR, CDR2 SFDVKD. Trimming left V 9 bases short and J 1 base short, with 11 bases between. The DNA of the CDR3 is TGTGCCACCGGGGATAACCTGAACACCGGGGAGCTGTTTTTT. Amino acid sequence: CATGDNLNTGELFF.

Many counts were recorded for this clonotype. The chain is built from TRBV5-1 and TRBJ1-5, with D perhaps TRBD1 (5 bases). The CDR3 spans 14 residues. The germline V gene has CDR1 SGHRS and CDR2 YFSETQ. V lost 4 bases and J 1 base, leaving 9 bases between the germline ends. CDR3 DNA: TGCGCCAGCAGCGTCACAGGAAGCAATCAGCCCCAGCATTTT. It yields the protein CASSVTGSNQPQHF.

This clonotype was detected ten times or more. This chain links TRBV6-6 with TRBJ1-6; maybe TRBD1 (5 bases). The length of the CDR3 is 13 residues. CDR1 and CDR2 (germline): MNHNY, SVGAGI (reference sequence). Deletions cut 2 bases from V and 12 bases from J, with 11 bases between. Here the CDR3 reads CASSYEGLGPLHF. In nucleotides, the CDR3 is TGTGCCAGCAGTTACGAGGGGTTAGGACCCCTCCACTTT.

This clonotype was recorded many times. The chain joins TRBV30 to TRBJ1-1; 7 positions match TRBD1. Germline CDR1 and CDR2: GTSNPN and SVGIG (reference sequence). The CDR3 is 15 residues long. After removal of 2 bases from V and 4 bases from J, the junction contained 10 bases not matched to a gene. Here the CDR3 reads CAWSPNRGGGTEAFF. The CDR3 DNA sequence: TGTGCCTGGAGTCCGAACAGGGGTGGAGGCACTGAAGCTTTCTTT.